This T cell receptor (beta chain) was sequenced during a study of blood T cell repertoires in COVID-19. Background on the study: Both acute and convalescent COVID-19 samples were obtained from the United States, Italy and Spain. T cells, B-cell-depleted T cells, or PBMCs provided the cDNA or gDNA that served as material.

Authors' data handling: Estimation of nucleated cell counts relied on the amplification of reference gene primers. Using immunoSEQ multiplex PCR, the repertoire was profiled, and TCRdb retains in-frame clones only, with some absent. V and J calls and clone size are those listed in that table; D and trimming were worked out from the DNA. Of roughly 140,000 clones in the sample, 82% were seen once. Trimming shortened V by 7 bases and J by 3 bases, and 12 bases separated the two germline ends. The germline CDR1 and CDR2 sequences are MGHDK and SYGVNS. The CDR3 loop spans 13 amino acids. The chain recombines TRBV25-1 with TRBJ1-2; D call uncertain. The TCR sequence derives from a woman at least 80 years old with acute or convalescent COVID-19. The sequencing sample was made of peripheral blood. The DNA for the CDR3 is TGTGCCAGCAACGAGGGTGTGGACTATGGCTACACCTTC. Translation gives CASNEGVDYGYTF.